Sequencing of this T cell receptor (beta chain) was carried out in a study of blood T cell repertoires in COVID-19. Generated by immunoSEQ multiplex PCR, the TCRdb table keeps only in-frame clones and is missing some. The table includes some 290,000 clones, about 86% detected once. V shed 4 bases and J shed 1 base, with 7 bases lying between them. The CDR3 has 12 residues. Germline V gene lookup returns CDR1 SQVTM and CDR2 ANQGSEA. Comments on this clone: The same CDR3 also results from other DNA sequences found in this sample.

The clonotype comes from a woman aged 25 to 45 with COVID-19, enrolled during active disease. The sample taken for sequencing was peripheral blood. The gene calls are TRBV29-1 and TRBJ1-1; a weak D match, TRBD1 (5 bases). CDR3 bases: TGCAGCGTTGCGGGGGGGAACACTGAAGCTTTCTTT. Translating it yields CSVAGGNTEAFF.